This TCR beta chain was documented in a study of cytomegalovirus exposure and HLA in healthy donors. Primers included in the PCR were 60 Vbeta and 13 Jbeta primers. Sequencing used immunoSEQ multiplex PCR; TCRdb keeps in-frame clones, though not all of them. The data contain about 150,000 clones, approximately 80% of them singletons. V shed 2 bases, J shed 3 bases, and the junction held 3 bases outside the gene matches. Germline V CDR1 and CDR2: LNHDA, SQIVND (reference sequence). The CDR3 extends over 14 amino acids. The clonotype originates from a woman aged 40 to 50 in good health and CMV-seronegative. The material sequenced was PBMCs. The chain joins TRBV19 to TRBJ1-1, with TRBD1 identical over 7 bases. This CDR3 reads CASSISGTDTEAFF. In DNA, the CDR3 is TGTGCCAGTAGTATATCCGGGACAGACACTGAAGCTTTCTTT.